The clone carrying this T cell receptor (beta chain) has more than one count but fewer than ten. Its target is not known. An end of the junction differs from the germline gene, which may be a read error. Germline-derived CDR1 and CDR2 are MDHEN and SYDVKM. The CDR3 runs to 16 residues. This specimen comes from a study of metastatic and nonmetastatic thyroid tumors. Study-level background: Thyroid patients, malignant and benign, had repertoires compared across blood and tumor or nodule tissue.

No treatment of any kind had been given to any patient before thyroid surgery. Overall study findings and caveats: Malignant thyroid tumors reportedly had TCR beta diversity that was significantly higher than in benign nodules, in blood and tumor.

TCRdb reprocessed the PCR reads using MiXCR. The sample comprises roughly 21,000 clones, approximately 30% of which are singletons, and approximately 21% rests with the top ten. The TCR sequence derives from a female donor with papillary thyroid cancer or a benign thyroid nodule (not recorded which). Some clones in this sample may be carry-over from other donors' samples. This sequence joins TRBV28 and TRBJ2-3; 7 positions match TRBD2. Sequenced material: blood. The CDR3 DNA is TGTCCCAGCAGTTTTATGGGTACTAGCGTCGCAGATACGCAGTATTTT. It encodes CPSSFMGTSVADTQYF.